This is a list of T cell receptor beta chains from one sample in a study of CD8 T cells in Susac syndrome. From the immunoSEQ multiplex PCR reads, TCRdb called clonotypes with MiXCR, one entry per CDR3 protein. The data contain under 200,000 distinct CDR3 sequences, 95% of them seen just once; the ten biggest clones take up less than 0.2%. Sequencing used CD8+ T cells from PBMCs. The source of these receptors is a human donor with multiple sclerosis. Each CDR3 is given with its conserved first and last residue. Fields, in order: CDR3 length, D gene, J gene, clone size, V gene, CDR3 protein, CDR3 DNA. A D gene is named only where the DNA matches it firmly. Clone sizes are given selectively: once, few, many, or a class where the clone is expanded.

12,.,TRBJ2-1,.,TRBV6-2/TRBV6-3,CASTHRSNEQFF,TGTGCCAGCACCCACCGAAGCAATGAGCAGTTCTTC
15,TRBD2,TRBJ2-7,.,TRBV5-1,CASSFETSGPYEQYF,TGCGCCAGCAGTTTCGAGACTAGCGGGCCGTACGAGCAGTACTTC
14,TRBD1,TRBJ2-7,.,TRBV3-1,CASSPAGQGYEQYF,TGTGCCAGCAGTCCAGCGGGACAGGGGTACGAGCAGTACTTC
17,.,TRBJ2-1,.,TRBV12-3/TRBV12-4,CASSRTSRDLEADEQFF,TGTGCCAGCAGTCGTACGTCCCGGGACCTCGAGGCCGATGAGCAGTTCTTC
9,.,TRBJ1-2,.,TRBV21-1,CAPSTGYTF,TGTGCCCCCTCAACGGGCTACACCTTC
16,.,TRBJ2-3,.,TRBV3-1,CASSPNPTKRPDTQYF,TGTGCCAGCAGCCCCAATCCCACGAAGAGACCAGATACGCAGTATTTT
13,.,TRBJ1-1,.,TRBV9,CASSPARHTEAFF,TGTGCCAGCAGCCCGGCGAGGCACACTGAAGCTTTCTTT
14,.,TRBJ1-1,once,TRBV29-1,CSVGLRRMNTEAFF,TGCAGCGTTGGGCTCCGACGCATGAACACTGAAGCTTTCTTT
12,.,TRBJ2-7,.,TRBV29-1,CSVWEDSYEQYF,TGCAGCGTGTGGGAAGACTCCTACGAGCAGTACTTC
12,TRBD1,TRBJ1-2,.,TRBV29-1,CSVELGGHGYTF,TGCAGCGTTGAATTAGGGGGCCATGGCTACACCTTC
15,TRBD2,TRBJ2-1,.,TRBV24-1,CAARTSGLSRNEQFF,TGTGCCGCCCGGACTAGCGGACTAAGTAGGAATGAGCAGTTCTTC
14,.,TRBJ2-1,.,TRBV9,CASSVVAGSNEQFF,TGTGCCAGCAGCGTAGTGGCAGGTTCCAATGAGCAGTTCTTC
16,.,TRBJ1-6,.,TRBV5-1,CASSLRGAAAYSPLHF,TGCGCCAGCAGCTTGAGGGGGGCAGCTGCTTATTCACCCCTCCACTTT
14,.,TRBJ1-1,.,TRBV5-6,CASSLRHSATEAFF,TGTGCCAGCAGCTTGAGACACAGTGCCACTGAAGCTTTCTTT
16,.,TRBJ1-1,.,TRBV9,CASSPGGMMMNTEAFF,TGTGCCAGCAGTCCGGGGGGGATGATGATGAACACTGAAGCTTTCTTT
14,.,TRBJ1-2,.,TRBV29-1,CSVDLVGAQNGYTF,TGCAGCGTCGACCTGGTAGGGGCGCAGAATGGCTACACCTTC
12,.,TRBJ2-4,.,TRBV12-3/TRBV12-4,CATRRDGNIQYF,TGTGCCACCCGCAGGGACGGAAACATTCAGTACTTC
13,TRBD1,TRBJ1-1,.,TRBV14,CASRQGIKTEAFF,TGTGCCAGCAGACAGGGGATTAAGACTGAAGCTTTCTTT
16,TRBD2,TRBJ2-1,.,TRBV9,CASSVISAGGFNEQFF,TGTGCCAGCAGCGTAATATCGGCGGGGGGGTTTAATGAGCAGTTCTTC
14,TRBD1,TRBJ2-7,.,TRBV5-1,CASSLRTGAYEQYF,TGCGCCAGCAGCTTACGGACAGGGGCCTACGAGCAGTACTTC
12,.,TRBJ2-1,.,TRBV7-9,CASSSIQHEQFF,TGTGCCAGCAGCTCCATTCAGCATGAGCAGTTCTTC
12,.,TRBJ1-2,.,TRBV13,CASSFIDGGYTF,TGTGCCAGCAGCTTTATCGACGGTGGCTACACCTTC
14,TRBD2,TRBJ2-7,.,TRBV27,CASSFEGGAYEQYF,TGTGCCAGCAGTTTTGAGGGAGGGGCCTACGAGCAGTACTTC
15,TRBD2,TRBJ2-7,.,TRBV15,CATSREASGINEQYF,TGTGCCACCAGCAGAGAGGCTAGCGGGATAAACGAGCAGTACTTC
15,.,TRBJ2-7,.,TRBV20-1,CSAREGAGATYEQYF,TGCAGTGCTAGAGAGGGGGCAGGGGCTACCTACGAGCAGTACTTC
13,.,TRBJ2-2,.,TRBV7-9,CARQEPNTGELFF,TGTGCCAGGCAGGAGCCAAACACCGGGGAGCTGTTTTTT
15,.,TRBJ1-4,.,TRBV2,CASRHPGMANEKLFF,TGTGCCAGTCGCCATCCAGGGATGGCTAATGAAAAACTGTTTTTT
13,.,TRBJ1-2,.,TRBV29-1,CSVVGAPDYGYTF,TGCAGCGTTGTGGGGGCGCCGGACTATGGCTACACCTTC
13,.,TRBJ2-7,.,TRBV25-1,CASREDETYEQYF,TGTGCCAGCAGGGAGGACGAGACCTACGAGCAGTACTTC
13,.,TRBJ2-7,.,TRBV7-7,CASSLVKGYEQYF,TGTGCCAGCAGCTTAGTTAAAGGTTACGAGCAGTACTTC
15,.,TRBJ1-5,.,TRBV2,CASSEDPGPNQPQHF,TGTGCCAGCAGTGAAGATCCGGGGCCGAATCAGCCCCAGCATTTT
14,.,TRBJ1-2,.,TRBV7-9,CATTEQGPNYGYTF,TGTGCCACCACGGAACAGGGACCTAACTATGGCTACACCTTC
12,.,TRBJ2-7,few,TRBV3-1,CASSQVGGEQYF,TGTGCCAGCAGCCAGGTCGGGGGTGAGCAGTACTTC
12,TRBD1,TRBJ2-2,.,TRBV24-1,CATGQGTGELFF,TGTGCCACAGGACAGGGGACCGGGGAGCTGTTTTTT
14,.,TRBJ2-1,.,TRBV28,CASSLGGGEDEQFF,TGTGCCAGCAGTTTAGGGGGCGGTGAGGATGAGCAGTTCTTC
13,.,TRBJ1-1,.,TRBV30,CAWRDQGWTEAFF,TGTGCCTGGAGGGATCAGGGGTGGACTGAAGCTTTCTTT
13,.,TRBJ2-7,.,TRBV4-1,CASSHTDSYEQYF,TGCGCCAGCAGCCACACGGACAGCTACGAGCAGTACTTC
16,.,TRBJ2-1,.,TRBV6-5,CASSYVGGSSYNEQFF,TGTGCCAGCAGTTACGTAGGGGGATCCTCCTACAATGAGCAGTTCTTC
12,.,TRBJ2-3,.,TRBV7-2,CASSHPADTQYF,TGTGCCAGCTCCCACCCGGCAGATACGCAGTATTTT
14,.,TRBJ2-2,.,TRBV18,CASSGQGGTGELFF,TGTGCCAGCTCCGGCCAGGGTGGGACCGGGGAGCTGTTTTTT
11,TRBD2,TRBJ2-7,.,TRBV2,CASRLGGEQYF,TGTGCCAGCAGACTGGGGGGGGAGCAGTACTTC
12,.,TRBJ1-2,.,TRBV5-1,CASSLGADGYTF,TGCGCCAGCAGCTTGGGGGCAGATGGCTACACCTTC
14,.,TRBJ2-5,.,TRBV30,CAWSATRAQETQYF,TGTGCCTGGAGTGCGACTAGAGCCCAAGAGACCCAGTACTTC
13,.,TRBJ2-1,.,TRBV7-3,CASSFYVDNEQFF,TGTGCCAGCAGCTTTTACGTAGACAATGAGCAGTTCTTC
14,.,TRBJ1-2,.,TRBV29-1,CSVEGGRGGPGYTF,TGCAGCGTTGAAGGGGGGCGGGGAGGCCCTGGCTACACCTTC
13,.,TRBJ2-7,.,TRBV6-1,CAVSRGKYYEQYF,TGTGCCGTTAGCCGGGGGAAGTACTACGAGCAGTACTTC
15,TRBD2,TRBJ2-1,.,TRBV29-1,CSVERFAGGSNEQFF,TGCAGCGTTGAGCGTTTTGCGGGAGGATCCAATGAGCAGTTCTTC
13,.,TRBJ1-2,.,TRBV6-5,CASSYSSIGGYTF,TGTGCCAGCAGTTACTCGTCAATCGGCGGCTACACCTTC